The source of this T cell receptor beta chain is a study of OX40 agonist ivuxolimab in advanced cancers. For the study at large: Ivuxolimab is a fully human IgG2 antibody that activates OX40 (CD134).

Generated by immunoSEQ multiplex PCR, the TCRdb table keeps only in-frame clones and is missing some. This sample has 100,000 or so clones, with about nine tenths found just once. The V end lost 2 bases, the J end lost 5 bases, and 10 bases lay between the germline ends. The CDR3 consists of 13 residues. CDR1 is SEHNR and CDR2 is FQNEAQ in the germline V gene (reference sequence). This receptor was identified in an adult with an advanced solid tumor such as melanoma, head and neck, liver or kidney cancer. Material: CD4+ or CD8+ T cells sorted from blood, obtained in a trial of the OX40 agonist ivuxolimab. The genes are TRBV7-9 and TRBJ2-7, with no clear D. The CDR3 spells CASSLLVGNEQYF. DNA for the CDR3: TGTGCCAGCAGCTTACTCGTAGGGAACGAGCAGTACTTC.